Shown below are 21 T cell receptor beta chains from a single sample sequenced in a study of cytotoxic CD8 clonotypes in ibrutinib-treated CLL. Data came from immunoSEQ multiplex PCR; TCRdb stores just in-frame clones and leaves some out. The data contain hundreds of thousands of clones, 70% of them singletons. The sample here was PBMCs, taken after 24 months of ibrutinib treatment. These receptors all stem from a human donor with chronic lymphocytic leukemia.

This chain uses TRBV7-3 with TRBJ1-2; TRBD1 matches at 8 bases. CDR1 and CDR2 from the germline V gene are SGHTA and FQGTGA. This CDR3 comprises 14 residues. With V trimmed by 5 bases and J by 4 bases, 6 bases remained unmatched. The CDR3 protein is CASSLQGQAYGYTF. The CDR3, as DNA: TGTGCCAGCAGCCTCCAGGGACAGGCCTATGGCTACACCTTC.

This clone has just a few counts. V is TRBV10-2 and J is TRBJ1-2, with 7 bases identical to TRBD1. CDR1 WSHSY and CDR2 SAAADI come from the germline V gene. The CDR3 covers 14 residues. V shed 3 bases and J 4 bases; nucleotides not matched to a gene: 5. The CDR3 nucleotides read TGCGCCAGCAGTGACCTGACAGGGTTCTATGGCTACACCTTC. Protein sequence: CASSDLTGFYGYTF.

The V call is TRBV19, the J call TRBJ2-1; 10 bases match TRBD2. J was trimmed by 8 bases and V by 10 bases; bases with no gene match: 17. The CDR3 length is 16 residues. The germline V gene encodes CDR1 LNHDA and CDR2 SQIVND (reference sequence). This CDR3 reads CATLGPSGRADDEQFF. The CDR3 nucleotides are TGTGCCACACTTGGACCGAGCGGGAGGGCCGATGATGAGCAGTTCTTC.

The chain has TRBV28 and TRBJ2-1; the match to TRBD2 covers 10 bases. Trimming cost V 8 bases and J 4 bases; bases outside gene matches: 5. Germline values: CDR1 MDHEN, CDR2 SYDVKM. The CDR3 consists of 14 residues. The DNA for the CDR3 is TGTGCCAGCTACACTAGCGGGGTTTACAATGAGCAGTTCTTC. It is translated as CASYTSGVYNEQFF.

This chain links TRBV5-1 with TRBJ2-7; D possibly corresponds to TRBD1 (5 bases). Trimming took 4 bases from V and 0 from J, leaving 11 bases between them. Germline loops: CDR1 SGHRS, CDR2 YFSETQ. The CDR3 is 14 residues long. The CDR3 protein is CASSPTDNSYEQYF. The CDR3 DNA follows: TGCGCCAGCAGCCCAACGGACAACTCCTACGAGCAGTACTTC.

The V gene is TRBV13, the J gene TRBJ2-1, with D maybe TRBD2 (6 bases). The ends were cut back, 1 base at V and 0 bases at J, with 10 bases in the middle. This CDR3 is 16 amino acids long. The germline V gene encodes CDR1 PRHDT and CDR2 FYEKMQ (reference sequence). CDR3 nucleotide sequence: TGTGCCAGCAGCTTAGTGGGGGGTTCCTCCTACAATGAGCAGTTCTTC. Its protein product is CASSLVGGSSYNEQFF.

The CDR3, as DNA: TGTGCCAGCTCACCCTTGACAGGGGACAACACTGAAGCTTTCTTT. This encodes CASSPLTGDNTEAFF. The chain carries TRBV18 and TRBJ1-1; TRBD1 agrees at 8 bases. V lost 3 bases and J lost 2; bases outside the gene matches: 5. CDR1 is KGHSH, CDR2 LQKENI, per germline. The CDR3 is 15 residues long.

This chain links TRBV6-5 with TRBJ2-3; tentatively, D is TRBD1 (6 bases). There are 15 residues in the CDR3. V dropped 6 bases and J dropped 4 bases, with 17 bases sitting between them. The germline CDR1 and CDR2 sequences are MNHEY and SVGAGI. Written as DNA, the CDR3 is TGTGCCAGCAGAACTAGGGCAGGGGTCCCAGATACGCAGTATTTT. Translation gives CASRTRAGVPDTQYF.

The chain uses TRBV11-2 and TRBJ1-1, with 8 bases matching TRBD1. Germline V gene lookup returns CDR1 SGHAT and CDR2 FQNNGV. With V trimmed by 3 bases and J by 4 bases, 4 bases remained unmatched. The CDR3 runs to 14 residues. CDR3 nucleotide sequence: TGTGCCAGCAGCTTCCTAGGACAGGGCACTGAAGCTTTCTTT. It codes for CASSFLGQGTEAFF.

There are a few counts of this clone. This sequence joins TRBV28 and TRBJ2-3; D might be TRBD1 or TRBD2, each matching 6 bases. Germline V gene sequence: CDR1 MDHEN, CDR2 SYDVKM. The CDR3 length is 15 residues. Between the trimmed V and J ends, which lost 6 bases and 5 bases, there was a span of 18 bases. CDR3 region: CASSLGGRAGDTQYF. The CDR3 region has the DNA TGTGCCAGCAGCCTGGGGGGCAGGGCGGGAGATACGCAGTATTTT. The entire variable domain, with the rest obtained from reference TRBV28 and TRBJ2-3, is as follows: DVKVTQSSRYLVKRTGEKVFLECVQDMDHENMFWYRQDPGLGLRLIYFSYDVKMKEKGDIPEGYSVSREKKERFSLILESASTNQTSMYLCASSLGGRAGDTQYFGPGTRLTVL.

V and J are TRBV6-5 and TRBJ1-2; maybe TRBD1 (5 bases). CDR3 length: 14 amino acids. CDR1 and CDR2 (germline): MNHEY, SVGAGI. Trimming stripped 7 bases from V and 5 bases from J, with 17 bases between. CDR3 loop: CASTPGGAGYGYTF. The DNA of the CDR3 is TGTGCCAGCACCCCCGGAGGGGCTGGATATGGCTACACCTTC.

V and J are TRBV28 and TRBJ1-2, with D possibly TRBD1 on 6 matching bases. Germline CDR1 and CDR2: MDHEN and SYDVKM. CDR3 length equals 14 residues. The ends were cut back, 5 bases at V and 7 bases at J, with 17 bases in the middle. The CDR3, as DNA: TGTGCCAGCAGTGGGGGGGACAATCGGAGTGGCTACACCTTC. This sequence encodes CASSGGDNRSGYTF.

This chain joins TRBV9 and TRBJ2-2; D is ambiguous. Germline V gene data show CDR1 as SGDLS and CDR2 as YYNGEE. V lost 3 bases and J 7 bases, leaving 4 bases between the germline ends. The CDR3 runs 11 residues. This CDR3 is CASSGHGELFF. The CDR3 DNA sequence: TGTGCCAGCAGCGGACACGGGGAGCTGTTTTTT.

The chain uses TRBV6-1 and TRBJ2-1; D might be TRBD2 (5 bases). Trimming shortened V by 3 bases and J by 6 bases, and 15 bases separated the two germline ends. The germline V gene has CDR1 MNHNS and CDR2 SASEGT. This CDR3 has 15 residues. CDR3 sequence (DNA): TGTGCCAGCAGTGAGGAGCGGCTGTGGAGCAATGAGCAGTTCTTC. It codes for CASSEERLWSNEQFF.

The V gene is TRBV27, the J gene TRBJ1-5; tentatively, D is TRBD1 (5 bases). Germline-derived CDR1 and CDR2 are MNHEY and SMNVEV (reference sequence). Trimming stripped 8 bases from V and 0 bases from J, with 11 bases between. CDR3 size: 14 residues. CDR3 DNA sequence: TGTGCCAGCTCCCGACAGTTTAGCAATCAGCCCCAGCATTTT. Protein: CASSRQFSNQPQHF.

This clone was recorded a few times. This chain connects TRBV20-1 to TRBJ2-1; D remains unclear. The V and J ends lost 2 bases and 5 bases respectively, with 4 bases between them. Germline V gives CDR1 DFQATT, CDR2 SNEGSKA (reference sequence). The CDR3 contains 11 residues. This CDR3 is CSARPNNEQFF. The CDR3 coding sequence is TGCAGTGCTAGACCGAACAATGAGCAGTTCTTC.

The chain joins TRBV19 to TRBJ2-5; 9 bases are shared with TRBD1. Germline values: CDR1 LNHDA, CDR2 SQIVND (reference sequence). Unmatched junction bases numbered 5, after V lost 6 bases and J lost 0 bases. The CDR3 has 15 amino acids. The CDR3 loop reads CASRDRGIYQETQYF. CDR3 DNA sequence: TGTGCCAGTAGGGACAGGGGCATTTACCAAGAGACCCAGTACTTC.

This clone was seen only once. The rearrangement uses TRBV19 and TRBJ1-2, with D unresolved. From germline, CDR1 is LNHDA and CDR2 SQIVND (reference sequence). This CDR3 is 14 amino acids long. V lost 6 bases, J lost 3 bases, and 14 bases lay in between. The DNA of the CDR3 is TGTGCCAGTAGGCCGTCTGGGTACGACTATGGCTACACCTTC. This codes for CASRPSGYDYGYTF.

The CDR3: CASSVASTDTQYF. DNA for the CDR3: TGTGCCAGCAGCGTAGCTAGCACAGATACGCAGTATTTT. V gene TRBV9 combines with J gene TRBJ2-3; D unresolved. The V gene's germline CDR1 is SGDLS and CDR2 YYNGEE. Trimming took off 0 bases at V and 0 bases at J, with 2 bases between the two ends. The CDR3 contains 13 residues.

This chain links TRBV6-4 with TRBJ2-1; D possibly corresponds to TRBD2 (5 bases). CDR1 is MRHNA, CDR2 SNTAGT, per germline. V lost 3 bases and J 1 base, leaving 10 bases between the germline ends. The CDR3 has 15 amino acids. The CDR3 loop reads CASSEGSSSYNEQFF. CDR3 nucleotides: TGTGCCAGCAGTGAGGGGAGTTCGTCCTACAATGAGCAGTTCTTC.

This clone has ten or more counts. The CDR3 DNA follows: TGTGCCTGGGACGGAGGGGGGGATCAGCCCCAGCATTTT. Translated: CAWDGGGDQPQHF. The J gene is TRBJ1-5, the V gene TRBV30; D is perhaps TRBD1 (6 bases). Looked up from germline, CDR1 is GTSNPN and CDR2 is SVGIG (reference sequence). V was clipped by 5 bases and J by 5 bases, with 13 bases between them. The CDR3 extends over 13 amino acids.